This section outlines one TCR beta chain sequence together with its context. The CDR3 sequence is 17 residues long. V was trimmed by 3 bases and J by 1 base, leaving 22 bases between them. Per the germline V gene, CDR1 is DFQATT and CDR2 is SNEGSKA (reference sequence). This entry belongs to a study of blood T cell repertoires in COVID-19. In the original processing: Reference gene primer amplification gave nucleated cell count estimates. Only in-frame clones appear in the TCRdb table, and some are missing; sequencing was by immunoSEQ multiplex PCR. The V and J calls and clone size are taken from that table; D and trimming were inferred from the DNA. The profile shows fewer than 350,000 clones, around 87% of them singletons.

The chain has TRBV20-1 and TRBJ2-7, with D maybe TRBD2 (6 bases). The sample taken for sequencing was peripheral blood. This sequence was found in a woman aged 45-65 years who had recovered from COVID-19. Here the CDR3 DNA reads TGCAGTGCTAGTTCTTTTGGGCCGGGAGATGGTTCCTACGAGCAGTACTTC. This gives the protein CSASSFGPGDGSYEQYF.